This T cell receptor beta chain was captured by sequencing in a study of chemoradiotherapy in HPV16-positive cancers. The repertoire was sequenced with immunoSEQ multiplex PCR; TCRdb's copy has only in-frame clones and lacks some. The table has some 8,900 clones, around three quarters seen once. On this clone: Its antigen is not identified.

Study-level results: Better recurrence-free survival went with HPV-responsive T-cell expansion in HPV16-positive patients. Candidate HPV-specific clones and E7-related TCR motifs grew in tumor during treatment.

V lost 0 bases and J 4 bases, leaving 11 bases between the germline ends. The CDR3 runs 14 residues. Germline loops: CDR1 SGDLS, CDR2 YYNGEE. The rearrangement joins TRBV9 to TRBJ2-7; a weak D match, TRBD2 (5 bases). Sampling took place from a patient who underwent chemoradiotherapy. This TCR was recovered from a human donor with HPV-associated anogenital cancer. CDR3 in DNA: TGTGCCAGCAGCGTAGGCCCGGGGTTTTACGAGCAGTACTTC. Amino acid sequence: CASSVGPGFYEQYF.